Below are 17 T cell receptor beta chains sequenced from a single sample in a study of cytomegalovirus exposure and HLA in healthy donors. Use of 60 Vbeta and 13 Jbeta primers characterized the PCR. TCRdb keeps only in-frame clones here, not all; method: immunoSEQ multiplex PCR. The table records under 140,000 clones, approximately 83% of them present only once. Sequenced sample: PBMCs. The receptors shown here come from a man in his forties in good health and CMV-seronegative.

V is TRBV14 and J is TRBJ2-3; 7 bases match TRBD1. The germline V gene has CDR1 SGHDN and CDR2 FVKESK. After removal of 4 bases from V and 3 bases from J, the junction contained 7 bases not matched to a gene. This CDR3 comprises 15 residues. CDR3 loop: CASSRLDRVTDTQYF. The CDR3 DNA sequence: TGTGCCAGCAGCCGACTTGACAGGGTTACAGATACGCAGTATTTT.

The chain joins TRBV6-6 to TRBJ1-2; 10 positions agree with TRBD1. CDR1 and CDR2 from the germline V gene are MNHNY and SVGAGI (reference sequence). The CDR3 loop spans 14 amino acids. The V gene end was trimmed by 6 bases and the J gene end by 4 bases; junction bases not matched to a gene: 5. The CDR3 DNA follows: TGTGCCAGCAGCTTCCGGGACAGGGGCTATGGCTACACCTTC. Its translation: CASSFRDRGYGYTF.

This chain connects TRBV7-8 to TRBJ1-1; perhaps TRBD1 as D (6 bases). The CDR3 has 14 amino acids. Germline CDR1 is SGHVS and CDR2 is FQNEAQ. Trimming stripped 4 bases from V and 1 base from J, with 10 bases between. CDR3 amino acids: CASSSLTGNTEAFF. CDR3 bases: TGTGCCAGCAGCTCCCTGACAGGGAACACTGAAGCTTTCTTT.

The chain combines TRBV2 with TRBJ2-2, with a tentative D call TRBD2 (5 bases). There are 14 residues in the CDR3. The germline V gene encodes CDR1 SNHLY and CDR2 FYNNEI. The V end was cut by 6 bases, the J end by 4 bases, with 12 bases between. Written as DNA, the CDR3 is TGTGCCAGCAGCCTCTCAGCGGTCACCGGGGAGCTGTTTTTT. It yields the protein CASSLSAVTGELFF.

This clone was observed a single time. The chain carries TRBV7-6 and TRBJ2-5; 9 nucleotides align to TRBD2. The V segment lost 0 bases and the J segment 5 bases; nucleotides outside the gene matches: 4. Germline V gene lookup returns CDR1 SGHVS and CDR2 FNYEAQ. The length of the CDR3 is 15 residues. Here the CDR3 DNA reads TGTGCCAGCAGCTTAGCTGGTAGCGGGGGTGAGACCCAGTACTTC. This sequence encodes CASSLAGSGGETQYF.

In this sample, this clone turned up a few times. CDR3 DNA: TGTGCCAGTAGTAACGGGGTTAGCCCTGCAACTAATGAAAAACTGTTTTTT. Translation gives CASSNGVSPATNEKLFF. This sequence joins TRBV19 and TRBJ1-4; D is ambiguous. The germline V gene has CDR1 LNHDA and CDR2 SQIVND (reference sequence). Trimming removed 4 bases at V and 0 bases at J, with 15 bases between. The CDR3 runs 17 residues.

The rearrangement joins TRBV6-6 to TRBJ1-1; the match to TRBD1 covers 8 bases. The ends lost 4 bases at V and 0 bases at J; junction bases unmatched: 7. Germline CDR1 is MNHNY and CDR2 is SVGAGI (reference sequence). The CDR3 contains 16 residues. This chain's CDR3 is CASSSGTGKVNTEAFF. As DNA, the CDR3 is TGTGCCAGCAGTTCCGGGACAGGAAAGGTGAACACTGAAGCTTTCTTT.

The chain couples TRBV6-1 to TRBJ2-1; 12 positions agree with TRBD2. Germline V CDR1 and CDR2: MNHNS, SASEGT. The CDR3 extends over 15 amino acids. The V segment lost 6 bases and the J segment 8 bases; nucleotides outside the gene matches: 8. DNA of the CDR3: TGTGCCAGCAGCCTAGCGGGGGGGCCGTTGGATGAGCAGTTCTTC. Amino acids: CASSLAGGPLDEQFF.

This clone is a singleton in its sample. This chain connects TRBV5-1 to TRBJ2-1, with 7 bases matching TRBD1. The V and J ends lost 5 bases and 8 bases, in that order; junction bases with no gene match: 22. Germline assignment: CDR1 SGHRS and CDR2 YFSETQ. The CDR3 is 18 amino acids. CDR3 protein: CASRKTKPGTAIIDEQFF. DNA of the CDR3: TGCGCCAGCAGGAAGACAAAGCCTGGGACAGCTATAATCGATGAGCAGTTCTTC.

The CDR3 DNA sequence: TGTGCCAGTTCCCAGGTAGACACGCAGCCCCAGCATTTT. Translating it yields CASSQVDTQPQHF. V is TRBV19 and J is TRBJ1-5; D not certain. The germline gives CDR1 LNHDA, CDR2 SQIVND (reference sequence). Between the trimmed V and J ends, which lost 8 bases and 7 bases, there was a span of 15 bases. The CDR3 extends over 13 amino acids.

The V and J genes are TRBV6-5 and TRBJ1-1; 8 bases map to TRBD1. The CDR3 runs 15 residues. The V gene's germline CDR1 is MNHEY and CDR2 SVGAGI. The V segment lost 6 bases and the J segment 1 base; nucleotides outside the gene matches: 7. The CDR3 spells CASSWTGLGNTEAFF. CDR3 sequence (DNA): TGTGCCAGCAGCTGGACAGGGCTGGGGAACACTGAAGCTTTCTTT.

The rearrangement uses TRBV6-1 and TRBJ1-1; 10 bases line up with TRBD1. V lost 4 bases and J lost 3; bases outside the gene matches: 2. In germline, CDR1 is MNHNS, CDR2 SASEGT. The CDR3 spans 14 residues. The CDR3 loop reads CASSAGQGYTEAFF. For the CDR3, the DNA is TGTGCCAGCAGTGCGGGACAGGGGTACACTGAAGCTTTCTTT.

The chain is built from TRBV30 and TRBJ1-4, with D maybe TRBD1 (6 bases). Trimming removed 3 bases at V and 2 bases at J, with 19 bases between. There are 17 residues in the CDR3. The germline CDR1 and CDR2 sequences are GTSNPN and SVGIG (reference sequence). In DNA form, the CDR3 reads TGTGCCTGGAGGGGTCCCTCTCGACAGGTGACTAATGAAAAACTGTTTTTT. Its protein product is CAWRGPSRQVTNEKLFF.

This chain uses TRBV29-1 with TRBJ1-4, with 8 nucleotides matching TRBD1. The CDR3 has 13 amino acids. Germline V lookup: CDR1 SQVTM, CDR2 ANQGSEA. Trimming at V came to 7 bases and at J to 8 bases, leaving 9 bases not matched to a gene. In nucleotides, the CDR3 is TGCAGCGCCGAAGGACAGGGAAACGAAAAACTGTTTTTT. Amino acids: CSAEGQGNEKLFF.

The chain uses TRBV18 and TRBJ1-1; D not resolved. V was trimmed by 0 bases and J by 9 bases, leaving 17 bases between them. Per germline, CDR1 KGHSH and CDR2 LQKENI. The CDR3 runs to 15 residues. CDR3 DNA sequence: TGTGCCAGCTCACCACCTCGGGGAGAAGGGTCGAAAGCTTTCTTT. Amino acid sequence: CASSPPRGEGSKAFF. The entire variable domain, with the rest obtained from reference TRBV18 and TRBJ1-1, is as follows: NAGVMQNPRHLVRRRGQEARLRCSPMKGHSHVYWYRQLPEEGLKFMVYLQKENIIDESGMPKERFSAEFPKEGPSILRIQQVVRGDSAAYFCASSPPRGEGSKAFFGQGTRLTVV.

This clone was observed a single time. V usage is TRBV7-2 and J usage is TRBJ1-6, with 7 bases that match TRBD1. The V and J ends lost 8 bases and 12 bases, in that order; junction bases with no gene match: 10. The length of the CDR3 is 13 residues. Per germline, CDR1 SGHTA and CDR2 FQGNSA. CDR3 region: CASCGQALGPLHF. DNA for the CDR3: TGTGCCAGCTGCGGACAGGCCCTAGGACCCCTCCACTTT.

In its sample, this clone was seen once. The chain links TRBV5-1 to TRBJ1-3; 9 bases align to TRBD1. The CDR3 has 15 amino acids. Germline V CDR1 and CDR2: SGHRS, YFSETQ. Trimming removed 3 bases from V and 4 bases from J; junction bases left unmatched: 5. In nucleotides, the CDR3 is TGCGCCAGCAGCTGGACAGGGGTAACAGGAAACACCATATATTTT. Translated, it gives CASSWTGVTGNTIYF.